This TCR beta chain came from a study of blood T cell repertoires in COVID-19 (dated by TCRdb to 2018 to 2021). In the study overall: The collaborator samples originated in the United States, Italy and Spain and spanned the acute and convalescent phases of COVID-19. A de-identified subject ID, COVID-19 status, age in years and sex were almost always included in the sample metadata. The repertoires were made available in a free public database intended to serve as a resource for research on the immune response to SARS-CoV-2. The material from the prospective study consisted of cDNA or gDNA derived from T cells, B-cell-depleted T cells, or PBMCs. Where HLA class I and class II types were available, the types were taken from metadata supplied by the sample provider, not from assay-based typing. The samples were drawn from the first 160 participants of the ongoing ImmuneRACE study and from 950 to 1,500 subjects provided by 6 global collaborators. Subjects who had been exposed to COVID-19, were actively infected with it, or had recovered from it provided the deeply sampled blood TCRbeta repertoires that made up the dataset.

Enrolling through a virtual design, the prospective study's participants ranged in age from roughly 18 to 95 years and lived across roughly 23 United States geographic areas. Cohort assignment in the prospective study relied on participant-reported clinical history from a screening survey and a study questionnaire. Each participant in the prospective study had whole blood, serum and a nasopharyngeal or oropharyngeal swab collected by mobile phlebotomists. Over a 2-month period, participants in the prospective study had the option of providing additional blood draws and questionnaires. Before DNA extraction, blood samples from the prospective study were shipped at room temperature or frozen. Clipping removes 4 bases from V and 7 bases from J, with 3 as the unmatched junction base count. The germline V gene (reference sequence) supplies CDR1 SGHNT and CDR2 YYREEE. The CDR3 runs 14 residues from the cysteine to the phenylalanine. Kept here is only the CDR3 DNA, which spans 42 bases and is read in frame from base 1.

General findings and caveats noted by the study authors: Clinical and demographic metadata were provided uncurated, with the amount varying by source and participant.

TCRbeta CDR3 regions were amplified from genomic DNA using the immunoSEQ Assay, a bias-controlled multiplex PCR. Turning to the authors' computational methods: Nucleated cell counts per sample were estimated from amplification of reference gene primers within the assay. Sequence reads were collapsed and filtered to measure the absolute abundance of every unique TCRbeta CDR3 rearrangement. Productive Simpson clonality was computed per sample as the square root of Simpson's diversity index over productive rearrangements. The table was pulled from immuneACCESS by TCRdb, which kept in-frame rearrangements only. Such tables lose some clones; where checked, under half of the loss comes from unresolved V genes, and the rest has no known cause. D and trimming were read from the DNA, whereas the V and J calls and clone size are those reported in that table. This sample gives under 350,000 clones in total; approximately 86% of them show up just once. The ten largest clones represent about 4% of the sample.

Concerning this clone itself: Its recognized antigen is unknown. Within one base of it there is no much larger clone, and no base qualities were kept.

Sequencing input: PBMCs or T cells enriched from blood (not recorded which). The origin of this receptor is a woman between 40 and 50 years old with acute COVID-19. The chain is made from TRBV5-4 and TRBJ1-6, with TRBD1 matching 9 junction bases. CDR3 loop: CASSQTGGNSPLHF. The nucleotide sequence reads as follows: TGTGCCAGCAGCCAGACAGGGGGGAATTCACCCCTCCACTTT.